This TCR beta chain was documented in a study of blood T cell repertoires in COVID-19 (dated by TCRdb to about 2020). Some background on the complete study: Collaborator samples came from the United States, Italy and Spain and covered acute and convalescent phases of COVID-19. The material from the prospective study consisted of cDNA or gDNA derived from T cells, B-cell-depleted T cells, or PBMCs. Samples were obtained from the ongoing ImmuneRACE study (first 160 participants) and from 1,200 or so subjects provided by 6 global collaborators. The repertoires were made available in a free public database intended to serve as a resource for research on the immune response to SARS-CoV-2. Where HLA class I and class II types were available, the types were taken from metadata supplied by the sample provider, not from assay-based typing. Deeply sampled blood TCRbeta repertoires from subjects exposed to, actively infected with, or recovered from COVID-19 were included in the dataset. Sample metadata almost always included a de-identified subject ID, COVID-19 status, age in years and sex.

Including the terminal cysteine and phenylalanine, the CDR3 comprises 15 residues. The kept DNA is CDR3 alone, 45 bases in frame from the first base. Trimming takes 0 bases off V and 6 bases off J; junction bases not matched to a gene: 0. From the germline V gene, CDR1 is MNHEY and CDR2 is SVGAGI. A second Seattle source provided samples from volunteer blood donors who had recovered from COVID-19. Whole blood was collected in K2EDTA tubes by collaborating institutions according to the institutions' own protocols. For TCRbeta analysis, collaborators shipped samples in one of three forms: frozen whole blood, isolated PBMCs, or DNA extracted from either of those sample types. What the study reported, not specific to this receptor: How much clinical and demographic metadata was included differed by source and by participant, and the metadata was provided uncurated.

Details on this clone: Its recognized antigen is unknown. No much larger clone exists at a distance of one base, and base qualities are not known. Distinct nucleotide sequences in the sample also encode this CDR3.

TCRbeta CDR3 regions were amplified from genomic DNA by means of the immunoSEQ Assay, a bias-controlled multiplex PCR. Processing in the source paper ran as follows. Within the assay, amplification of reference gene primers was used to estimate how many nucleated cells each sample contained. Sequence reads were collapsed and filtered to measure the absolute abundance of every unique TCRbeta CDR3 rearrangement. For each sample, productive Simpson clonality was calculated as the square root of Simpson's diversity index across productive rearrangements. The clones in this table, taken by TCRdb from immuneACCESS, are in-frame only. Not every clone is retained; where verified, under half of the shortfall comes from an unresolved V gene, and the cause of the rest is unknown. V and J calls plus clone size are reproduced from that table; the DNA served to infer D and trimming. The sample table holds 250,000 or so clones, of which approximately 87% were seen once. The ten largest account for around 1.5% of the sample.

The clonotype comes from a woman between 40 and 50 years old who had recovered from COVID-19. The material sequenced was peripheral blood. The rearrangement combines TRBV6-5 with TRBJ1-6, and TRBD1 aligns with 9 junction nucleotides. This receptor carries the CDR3 CASSYSTGGNSPLHF. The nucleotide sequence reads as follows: TGTGCCAGCAGTTACTCGACAGGGGGTAATTCACCCCTCCACTTT.